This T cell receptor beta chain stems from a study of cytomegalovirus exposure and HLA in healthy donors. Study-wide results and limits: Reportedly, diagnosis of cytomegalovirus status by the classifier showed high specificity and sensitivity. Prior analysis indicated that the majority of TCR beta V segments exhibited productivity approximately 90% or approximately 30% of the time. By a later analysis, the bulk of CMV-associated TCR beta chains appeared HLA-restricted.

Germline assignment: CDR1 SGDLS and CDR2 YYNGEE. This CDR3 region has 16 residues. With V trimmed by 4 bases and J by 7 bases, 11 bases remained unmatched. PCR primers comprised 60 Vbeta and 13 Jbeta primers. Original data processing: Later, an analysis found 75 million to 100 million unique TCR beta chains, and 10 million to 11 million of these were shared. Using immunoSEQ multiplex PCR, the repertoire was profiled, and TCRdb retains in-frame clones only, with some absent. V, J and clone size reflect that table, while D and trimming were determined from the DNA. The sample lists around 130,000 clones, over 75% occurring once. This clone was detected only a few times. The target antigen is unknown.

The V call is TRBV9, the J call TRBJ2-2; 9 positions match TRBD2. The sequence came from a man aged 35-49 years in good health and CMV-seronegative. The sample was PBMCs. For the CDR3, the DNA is TGTGCCAGCAGCCGGGGCGGGGGGGCCATCGGCGGGGAGCTGTTTTTT. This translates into CASSRGGGAIGGELFF.